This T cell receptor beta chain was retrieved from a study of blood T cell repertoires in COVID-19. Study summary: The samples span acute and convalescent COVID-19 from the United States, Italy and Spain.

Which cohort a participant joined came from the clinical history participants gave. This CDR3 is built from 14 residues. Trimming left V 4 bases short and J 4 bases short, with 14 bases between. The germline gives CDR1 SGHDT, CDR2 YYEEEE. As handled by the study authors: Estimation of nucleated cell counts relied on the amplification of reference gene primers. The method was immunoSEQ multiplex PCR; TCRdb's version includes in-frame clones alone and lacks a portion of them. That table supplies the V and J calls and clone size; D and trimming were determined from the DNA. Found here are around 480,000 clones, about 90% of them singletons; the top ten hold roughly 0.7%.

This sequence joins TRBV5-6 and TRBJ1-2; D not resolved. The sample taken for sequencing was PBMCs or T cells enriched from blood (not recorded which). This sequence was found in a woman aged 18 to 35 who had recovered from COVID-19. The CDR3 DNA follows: TGTGCCAGCAGCCCTTACCACAACCTCTATGGCTACACCTTC. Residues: CASSPYHNLYGYTF.